This TCR beta chain is from a study of cytomegalovirus exposure and HLA in healthy donors. The study ran its PCR with 60 Vbeta and 13 Jbeta primers. Sequenced by immunoSEQ multiplex PCR; TCRdb stores in-frame clones only, minus some. The sample consists of roughly 160,000 clones, around 69% of them appearing once. General study findings and limits: The classifier was said to identify cytomegalovirus status with high specificity and sensitivity. Earlier analysis looked at TCR beta V segments, and most were productive about 87% or about 30% of the time. The listing of roughly 160 TCR beta chains classed them as cytomegalovirus-associated. Presence/absence analyses assumed roughly uniform sequencing depth across donors.

Germline V gene lookup returns CDR1 MDHEN and CDR2 SYDVKM. The CDR3 runs to 15 residues. The V segment lost 4 bases and the J segment 7 bases; nucleotides outside the gene matches: 12. This clone was seen a few times. The antigen remains unidentified. This TCR came from a man in his 60s in good health and CMV-seronegative. Sequenced: PBMCs. The chain couples TRBV28 to TRBJ1-1, with 7 bases lining up with TRBD1. The chain's CDR3 is CASSSGGQLSYEAFF. The CDR3 DNA reads as TGTGCCAGCAGTTCAGGGGGACAGTTATCCTATGAAGCTTTCTTT.